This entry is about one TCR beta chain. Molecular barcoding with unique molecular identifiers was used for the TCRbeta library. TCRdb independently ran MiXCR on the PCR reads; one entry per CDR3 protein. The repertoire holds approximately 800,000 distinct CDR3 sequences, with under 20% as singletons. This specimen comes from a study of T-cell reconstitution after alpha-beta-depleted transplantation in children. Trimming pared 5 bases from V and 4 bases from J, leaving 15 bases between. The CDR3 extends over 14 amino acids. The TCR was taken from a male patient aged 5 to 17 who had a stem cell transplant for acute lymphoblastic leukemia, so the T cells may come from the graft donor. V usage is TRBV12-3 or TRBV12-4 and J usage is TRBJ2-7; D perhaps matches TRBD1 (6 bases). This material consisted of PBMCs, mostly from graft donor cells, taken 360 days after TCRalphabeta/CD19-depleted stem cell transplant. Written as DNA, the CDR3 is TGTGCCAGCAGTCCCGGGACAAGACCATACGAGCAGTACTTC. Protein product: CASSPGTRPYEQYF.